The text below deals with one T cell receptor (beta chain). This entry comes from a study of blood T cell repertoires in COVID-19. Only in-frame clones appear in the TCRdb table, and some are missing; sequencing was by immunoSEQ multiplex PCR. Counted here are about 24,000 clones, around nine tenths occurring once; the ten biggest clones make up about 5.5%. This CDR3 is built from 15 residues. Losses at the gene ends were 6 bases for V and 2 bases for J; bases not matched to a gene: 7. Germline V gene data show CDR1 as MNHEY and CDR2 as SMNVEV (reference sequence). The chain couples TRBV27 to TRBJ1-5, with 7 nucleotides matching TRBD1. The sequence came from a man aged 50-59 years with active COVID-19. Material for sequencing was peripheral blood. The DNA of the CDR3 is TGTGCCAGCAGCCAGGGGGGTCCGGGCAATCAGCCCCAGCATTTT. Its translation: CASSQGGPGNQPQHF.